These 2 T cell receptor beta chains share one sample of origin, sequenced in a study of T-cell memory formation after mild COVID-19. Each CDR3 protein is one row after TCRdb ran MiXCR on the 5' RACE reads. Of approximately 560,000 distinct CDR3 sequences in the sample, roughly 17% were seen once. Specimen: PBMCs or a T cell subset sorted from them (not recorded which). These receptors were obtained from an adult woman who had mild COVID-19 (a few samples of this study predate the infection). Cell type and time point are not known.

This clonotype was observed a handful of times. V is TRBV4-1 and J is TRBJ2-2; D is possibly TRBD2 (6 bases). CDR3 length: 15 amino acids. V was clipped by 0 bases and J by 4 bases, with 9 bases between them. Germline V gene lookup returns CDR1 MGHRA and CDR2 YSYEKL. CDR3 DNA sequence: TGCGCCAGCAGCCAAGATCCGGGGGTCACCGGGGAGCTGTTTTTT. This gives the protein CASSQDPGVTGELFF.

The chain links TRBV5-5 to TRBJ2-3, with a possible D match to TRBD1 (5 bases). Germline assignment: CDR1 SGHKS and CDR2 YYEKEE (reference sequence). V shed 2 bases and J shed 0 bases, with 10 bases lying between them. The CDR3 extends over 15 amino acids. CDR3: CASSFAGLSTDTQYF. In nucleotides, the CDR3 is TGTGCCAGCAGCTTCGCAGGGCTTAGCACAGATACGCAGTATTTT.